This T cell receptor (beta chain) was captured in a study of T cells in Graves' hyperthyroidism and ophthalmopathy. This clonotype came up a few times. This could be a read error, since a much larger clone is one nucleotide away. CDR3 length: 15 amino acids. Germline-derived CDR1 and CDR2 are MDHEN and SYDVKM. RNA transcripts gave rise to amplified TCR beta CDR3 regions. The TCR CDR3 first-round RT-PCR relied on the HTBI primer set. MiXCR was run by TCRdb on the multiplex PCR reads, yielding one entry per CDR3 protein. Among 250,000 to 300,000 distinct CDR3 sequences listed, 10% to 15% were seen once. Diagnostic decisions used clinical symptoms, serum thyroxine and TRAb, thyroid ultrasound and orbital computed tomography.

The specimen was blood. The chain joins TRBV28 to TRBJ2-5, with 7 bases aligning to TRBD1. This clonotype was sampled from a woman aged 25 to 39 with Graves' hyperthyroidism that later progressed to Graves' ophthalmopathy. The CDR3 sequence is CASSPAGTAQEAQYF. As DNA, the CDR3 is TGTGCCAGCAGCCCGGCTGGGACAGCGCAAGAGGCCCAGTACTTC.